The text below deals with one T cell receptor (beta chain). This specimen belongs to a study of blood T cell repertoires in COVID-19. About the study: Some COVID-19 samples were acute and others convalescent; all came from the United States, Italy and Spain.

The germline V gene has CDR1 LNHDA and CDR2 SQIVND (reference sequence). V was shortened by 3 bases and J by 1 base, with 8 bases between the two germline ends. The CDR3 runs to 14 residues. Libraries were prepared by immunoSEQ multiplex PCR; TCRdb keeps only in-frame clonotypes and omits some of them. The data hold 200,000 to 300,000 clones, with roughly 86% observed a single time. The clonotype was recovered from a man in his forties who had recovered from COVID-19. The specimen was peripheral blood. The genes are TRBV19 and TRBJ2-3; perhaps TRBD1 as D (5 bases). The DNA for the CDR3 is TGTGCCAGTAGTATGGGGCCGGGCACAGATACGCAGTATTTT. It translates to CASSMGPGTDTQYF.